Listed here are 24 T cell receptor beta chains from one sample, sequenced in a study of blood T cell repertoires in COVID-19. TCRdb's copy holds only in-frame clones and misses some; the assay was immunoSEQ multiplex PCR. The table lists approximately 220,000 clones, around 81% of them singletons. Sequencing was performed on peripheral blood. These receptors were collected from an older woman with acute or convalescent COVID-19.

This clone was detected only once. This chain connects TRBV27 to TRBJ1-1; TRBD1 might be the D (6 bases). CDR1 MNHEY and CDR2 SMNVEV come from the germline V gene (reference sequence). Trimming cost V 0 bases and J 5 bases, with 10 bases left between them. The CDR3 has 14 residues. The CDR3 coding sequence is TGTGCCAGCAGTTTATCCGGGGGGCTTACTGAAGCTTTCTTT. This sequence encodes CASSLSGGLTEAFF.

The chain couples TRBV5-1 to TRBJ2-1; D gene uncertain. Germline CDR1 SGHRS, CDR2 YFSETQ. The CDR3 covers 14 residues. V gave up 0 bases and J gave up 0 bases, with 4 bases separating them. The DNA of the CDR3 is TGCGCCAGCAGCTTGGATAGCTCCTACAATGAGCAGTTCTTC. Protein sequence: CASSLDSSYNEQFF.

Only one count was recorded for this clone. The chain combines TRBV25-1 with TRBJ2-7; 7 bases are a match to TRBD1. V lost 7 bases, J lost 3 bases, and 9 bases stayed unmatched. The CDR3 runs to 14 residues. CDR1 MGHDK and CDR2 SYGVNS come from the germline V gene. The CDR3 DNA reads TGTGCCAGCATGGGTCAAGGGGGCAGCTACGAGCAGTACTTC. Translating it yields CASMGQGGSYEQYF.

The J gene is TRBJ2-3, the V gene TRBV4-1, with D possibly TRBD1 on 5 matching bases. The CDR3 loop spans 17 amino acids. Trimming stripped 1 base from V and 1 base from J, with 15 bases between. Germline lookup yields CDR1 MGHRA and CDR2 YSYEKL. The DNA of the CDR3 is TGCGCCAGCAGCCAAGGTAGCAGGGCTAGGGGCACAGATACGCAGTATTTT. This encodes CASSQGSRARGTDTQYF.

A few counts support this clone. The chain is built from TRBV9 and TRBJ1-6; D is perhaps TRBD1 (5 bases). The CDR3 loop spans 14 amino acids. Germline assignment: CDR1 SGDLS and CDR2 YYNGEE. Between the trimmed V and J ends, which lost 7 bases and 9 bases, there was a span of 17 bases. The CDR3 protein is CASAGGGLGSPLHF. The CDR3, as DNA: TGTGCCAGCGCCGGCGGGGGTTTGGGTTCACCCCTCCACTTT.

This clone has just one count. The chain uses TRBV29-1 and TRBJ2-7; D is perhaps TRBD1 (5 bases). The CDR3 extends over 13 amino acids. V lost 4 bases and J lost 0, with 10 bases in between. Germline V gene sequence: CDR1 SQVTM, CDR2 ANQGSEA. The CDR3 nucleotides read TGCAGCGTTGTGCTGGGGCTCTCCTACGAGCAGTACTTC. Protein: CSVVLGLSYEQYF.

V usage is TRBV10-3 and J usage is TRBJ2-5, with 11 bases fitting TRBD1. Looked up from germline, CDR1 is ENHRY and CDR2 is SYGVKD. Losses at the gene ends were 6 bases for V and 3 bases for J; bases not matched to a gene: 3. The length of the CDR3 is 14 residues. CDR3 amino acids: CAIRPGQGEETQYF. The CDR3 DNA reads TGTGCCATCAGACCGGGACAGGGGGAAGAGACCCAGTACTTC.

This rearrangement joins TRBV4-2 to TRBJ1-2; TRBD1 agrees at 8 bases. The J segment lost 7 bases and the V segment lost 3 bases, leaving 10 bases of the junction unmatched. CDR3 length equals 15 residues. From germline, CDR1 is LGHNA and CDR2 YNFKEQ. The CDR3 DNA reads TGTGCCAGCAGCCAGTACGGACAGGGAATGCGTGGCTACACCTTC. This codes for CASSQYGQGMRGYTF.

V is TRBV5-4 and J is TRBJ1-2; tentatively, D is TRBD1 (5 bases). V was clipped by 3 bases and J by 4 bases, with 10 bases between them. Germline CDR1 is SGHNT and CDR2 is YYREEE (reference sequence). The length of the CDR3 is 13 residues. CDR3 DNA: TGTGCCAGCAGCTCTAGGGGTTTCTATGGCTACACCTTC. It is translated as CASSSRGFYGYTF.

This clone was detected ten times or more. The J gene is TRBJ1-1, the V gene TRBV5-1; perhaps TRBD1 as D (5 bases). Germline V lookup: CDR1 SGHRS, CDR2 YFSETQ. The CDR3 consists of 14 residues. V was cut by 1 base and J by 7 bases, with 14 bases left in between. CDR3 region: CASSLQGTTFEAFF. CDR3 DNA sequence: TGCGCCAGCAGCTTGCAGGGAACAACATTTGAAGCTTTCTTT.

This chain links TRBV9 with TRBJ2-3; 12 nucleotides align to TRBD2. The CDR3 spans 16 residues. Germline V gene sequence: CDR1 SGDLS, CDR2 YYNGEE. Trimming at V came to 1 base and at J to 2 bases, leaving 2 bases not matched to a gene. The CDR3 region has the DNA TGTGCCAGCAGCGTAACTAGCGGGGGGACCACAGATACGCAGTATTTT. Its translation: CASSVTSGGTTDTQYF.

The gene calls are TRBV4-2 and TRBJ2-1; 14 bases fit TRBD2. With V trimmed by 7 bases and J by 0 bases, 14 bases remained unmatched. CDR1 is LGHNA, CDR2 YNFKEQ, per germline. The CDR3 has 20 residues. CDR3: CASTDEGLAGEPSSYNEQFF. The CDR3 region has the DNA TGTGCCAGCACCGATGAGGGACTAGCGGGGGAACCGAGCTCCTACAATGAGCAGTTCTTC.

V usage is TRBV9 and J usage is TRBJ1-3; weak D call: TRBD1 (6 bases). The V and J ends lost 0 bases and 4 bases respectively, with 14 bases between them. CDR1 SGDLS and CDR2 YYNGEE come from the germline V gene. The CDR3 is 16 amino acids. Here the CDR3 reads CASSVALGAPGNTIYF. CDR3 coding DNA: TGTGCCAGCAGCGTAGCTCTGGGGGCTCCAGGAAACACCATATATTTT.

This clone was observed once. The rearrangement joins TRBV11-3 to TRBJ2-5, with D possibly TRBD1 on 7 matching bases. The ends were cut back, 3 bases at V and 4 bases at J, with 21 bases in the middle. The germline gives CDR1 SGHNT, CDR2 YENEEA. CDR3 length: 17 amino acids. CDR3 residues: CASSFNDFRGERETQYF. CDR3 DNA: TGTGCCAGCAGCTTCAACGACTTCAGGGGGGAACGAGAGACCCAGTACTTC.

This clone appeared a few times. The chain carries TRBV2 and TRBJ1-5; D might be TRBD1 (5 bases). Germline CDR1 and CDR2: SNHLY and FYNNEI. V was cut by 6 bases and J by 6 bases, with 6 bases left in between. The length of the CDR3 is 11 residues. The chain's CDR3 is CASRGGQPQHF. The CDR3 DNA reads as TGTGCCAGCAGGGGGGGTCAGCCCCAGCATTTT.

The chain joins TRBV20-1 to TRBJ2-3; the match to TRBD2 covers 9 bases. Looked up from germline, CDR1 is DFQATT and CDR2 is SNEGSKA (reference sequence). The CDR3 spans 17 residues. The ends lost 3 bases at V and 3 bases at J; junction bases unmatched: 13. The CDR3 nucleotides are TGCAGTGCTAGTCCGCTAGCGGGGAGGTCGTCGACAGATACGCAGTATTTT. It is translated as CSASPLAGRSSTDTQYF.

CDR3: CASTAGRGNEQFF. Written as DNA, the CDR3 is TGTGCCAGCACGGCGGGGAGGGGCAATGAGCAGTTCTTC. The chain uses TRBV2 and TRBJ2-1; 7 nucleotides agree with TRBD2. Germline V gene data show CDR1 as SNHLY and CDR2 as FYNNEI. After removal of 7 bases from V and 6 bases from J, the junction contained 6 bases not matched to a gene. The length of the CDR3 is 13 residues.

The chain carries TRBV29-1 and TRBJ1-2; 7 nucleotides match TRBD1. The V and J ends lost 0 bases and 5 bases, in that order; junction bases with no gene match: 9. Germline V gene lookup returns CDR1 SQVTM and CDR2 ANQGSEA. This CDR3 spans 15 amino acids. The CDR3 loop is CSVEDLETGLYGYTF. CDR3 nucleotides: TGCAGCGTTGAAGATCTAGAGACAGGGCTGTATGGCTACACCTTC.

This chain links TRBV9 with TRBJ1-6; TRBD1 is a possible D gene (5 bases). Trimming removed 3 bases at V and 9 bases at J, with 16 bases between. CDR1 SGDLS and CDR2 YYNGEE come from the germline V gene. The CDR3 has 15 amino acids. CDR3 sequence reads: CASSAGGTGGSPLHF. CDR3 coding DNA: TGTGCCAGCAGCGCCGGTGGGACGGGAGGTTCACCCCTCCACTTT.

V usage is TRBV5-1 and J usage is TRBJ2-3; 9 bases agree with TRBD1. The CDR3 runs 15 residues. Germline trimming cut 4 bases from V and 4 bases from J; bases unmatched to any gene: 7. Germline CDR1 reads SGHRS; CDR2 reads YFSETQ. This CDR3 reads CASSVGQGSADTQYF. In DNA form, the CDR3 reads TGCGCCAGCAGCGTGGGACAGGGAAGCGCAGATACGCAGTATTTT.

This chain connects TRBV3-1 (or the pseudogene TRBV3-2) to TRBJ2-1; a possible D gene is TRBD2 (6 bases). Germline V gives CDR1 LGHDT, CDR2 YNNKEL (reference sequence). Trimming took 4 bases from V and 9 from J, leaving 22 bases between them. The CDR3 consists of 16 residues. The CDR3 region has the DNA TGTGCCAGCAGCCCCGCGGGGACTTTCCGACAAAGTGAGCAGTTCTTC. This sequence encodes CASSPAGTFRQSEQFF.

The rearrangement links TRBV9 to TRBJ1-5, with D maybe TRBD1 (5 bases). Trimming removed 4 bases from V and 6 bases from J, with 17 bases in between. The CDR3 covers 15 residues. Germline CDR1 and CDR2: SGDLS and YYNGEE. CDR3 in DNA: TGTGCCAGCAGCCCCGACGGGGGAGCGGGTCAGCCCCAGCATTTT. This codes for CASSPDGGAGQPQHF. Together with reference TRBV9 and TRBJ1-5, the CDR3 gives the full variable domain: DSGVTQTPKHLITATGQRVTLRCSPRSGDLSVYWYQQSLDQGLQFLIQYYNGEERAKGNILERFSAQQFPDLHSELNLSSLELGDSALYFCASSPDGGAGQPQHFGDGTRLSIL.

Worth noting for this clone: The limits of the CDR3 on the DNA are not certain, so only TCRdb's listed CDR3 is given. The chain recombines TRBV6-5 with TRBJ1-1. From its first to its last residue, the CDR3 has 13 amino acids. The germline V gene encodes CDR1 MNHEY and CDR2 SVGAGI. CDR3 loop: CASRPWVAGGTFF.

The V call is TRBV2, the J call TRBJ2-3; tentatively, D is TRBD1 (5 bases). CDR3 size: 18 residues. With 8 bases removed from V and 7 bases from J, the gap between germline ends came to 31 bases. CDR1 SNHLY and CDR2 FYNNEI come from the germline V gene. In nucleotides, the CDR3 is TGTGCCAGCGGCTCAGGGCGTTCTTCAGGGCGGCGAGCTTATACGCAGTATTTT. Translating gives CASGSGRSSGRRAYTQYF.